This TCR beta chain was found in a study of T-cell reconstitution after alpha-beta-depleted transplantation in children. Researchers prepared the TCRbeta library using unique molecular identifiers, the study reports. One entry per CDR3 protein results from TCRdb running MiXCR on the PCR reads. The repertoire holds about 340,000 distinct CDR3 sequences, with 9% to 12% as singletons. V was pared by 2 bases and J by 4 bases, with 11 bases between. Germline V gives CDR1 SGHTA, CDR2 FQGNSA. CDR3 length equals 14 residues. The V and J genes are TRBV7-2 and TRBJ1-1; D might be TRBD1 (5 bases). The clonotype originates from a human donor who donated a stem cell graft to a child with acute lymphoblastic leukemia. The input for sequencing was PBMCs from the stem cell graft donor, taken from the stem cell graft. DNA of the CDR3: TGTGCCAGCAGCTTATTTCAGGGTACCACTGAAGCTTTCTTT. Its protein product is CASSLFQGTTEAFF.